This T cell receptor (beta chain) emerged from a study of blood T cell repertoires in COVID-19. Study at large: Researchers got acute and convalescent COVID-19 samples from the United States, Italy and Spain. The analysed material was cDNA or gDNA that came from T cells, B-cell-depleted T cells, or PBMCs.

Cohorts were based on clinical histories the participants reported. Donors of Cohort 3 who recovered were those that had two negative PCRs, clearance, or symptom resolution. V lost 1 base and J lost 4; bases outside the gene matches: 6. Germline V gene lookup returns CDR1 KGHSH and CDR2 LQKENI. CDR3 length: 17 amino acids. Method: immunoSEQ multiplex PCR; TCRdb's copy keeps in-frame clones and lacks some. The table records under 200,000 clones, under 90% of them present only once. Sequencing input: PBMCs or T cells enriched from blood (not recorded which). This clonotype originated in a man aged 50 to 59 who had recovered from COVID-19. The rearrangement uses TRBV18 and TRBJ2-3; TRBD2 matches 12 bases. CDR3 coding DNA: TGTGCCAGCTCACCACTAAGGACTAGCGGGGCCTCAGATACGCAGTATTTT. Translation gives CASSPLRTSGASDTQYF.